This T cell receptor (beta chain) was profiled in a study of T cells in Graves' hyperthyroidism and ophthalmopathy. Study-level results: Most thyroid clonotypes expanded above 0.001 were also detected in blood.

RNA transcripts were the template for amplifying TCR beta CDR3 regions. HTBI primers drove first-round RT-PCR of the TCR CDR3. TCRdb processed the multiplex PCR reads anew with MiXCR; each CDR3 protein has one entry. The repertoire holds roughly 380,000 distinct CDR3 sequences, with approximately 13% as singletons. This clonotype has a handful of counts. Its target is not known. One end of the junction fails to match germline, which may point to a read error. Lactation, pregnancy, other autoimmune disease or uncontrolled infection led to exclusion of patients. Sequenced sample: blood. This receptor was identified in a man under 40 with Graves' hyperthyroidism that later progressed to Graves' ophthalmopathy.

The CDR3 DNA is TGTGCCAGCACTGAACTAGCGGGGACCCAAGAGACCCAGTACTTC. Amino acid sequence: CASTELAGTQETQYF. The J gene is TRBJ2-5, the V gene TRBV2, with 10 bases aligning to TRBD2. Germline lookup yields CDR1 SNHLY and CDR2 FYNNEI. This CDR3 has 15 amino acids.